The TCR beta chain under discussion was sequenced for a study of cytomegalovirus exposure and HLA in healthy donors. Study background: An analysis done earlier identified about 120 million unique TCR beta sequences from around 180 million T cells.

13 Jbeta primers and 60 Vbeta primers were used for the PCR. Some clones are missing from TCRdb's copy, which holds only in-frame ones; the method was immunoSEQ multiplex PCR. The table records 100,000 or so clones, more than 75% of them present only once. CDR1 is SNHLY and CDR2 is FYNNEI in the germline V gene. The V gene lost 4 bases and the J gene lost 6 bases, with 10 bases spanning the gap. The CDR3 is 13 amino acids. This clone was observed a few times. Sequenced input: PBMCs. The source of this sequence is a woman aged 50 to 60 in good health and CMV-seropositive. V is TRBV2 and J is TRBJ1-5; D is unresolved. In nucleotides, the CDR3 is TGTGCCAGCAGTGGTCGAGACATTCAGCCCCAGCATTTT. Translation: CASSGRDIQPQHF.